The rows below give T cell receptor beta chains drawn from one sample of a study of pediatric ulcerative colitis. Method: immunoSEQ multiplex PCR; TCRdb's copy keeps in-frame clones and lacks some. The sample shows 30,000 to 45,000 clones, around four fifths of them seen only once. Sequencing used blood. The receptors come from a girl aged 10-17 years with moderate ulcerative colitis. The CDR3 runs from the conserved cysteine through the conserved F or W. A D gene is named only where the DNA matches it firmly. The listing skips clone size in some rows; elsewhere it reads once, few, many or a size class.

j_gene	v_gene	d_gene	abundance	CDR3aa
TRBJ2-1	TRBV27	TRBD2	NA	CASSLAGVSNEQFF
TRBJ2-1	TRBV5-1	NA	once	CASSLVGRHNEQFF
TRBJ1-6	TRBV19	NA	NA	CASSIWGSPLHF
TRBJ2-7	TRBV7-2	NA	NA	CASSRLEEAYEQYF
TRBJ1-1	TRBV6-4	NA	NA	CASSRTENTEAFF
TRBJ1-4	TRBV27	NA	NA	CASRWAGSEKLFF
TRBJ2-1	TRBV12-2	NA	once	CASRLGSSGITYNEQFF
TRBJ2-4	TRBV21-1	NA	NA	CASSKTKGVAKNIQYF
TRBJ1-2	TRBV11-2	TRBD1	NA	CASRPTGTGDGYTF
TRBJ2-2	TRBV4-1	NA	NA	CASSQVLRVLLPGELFF
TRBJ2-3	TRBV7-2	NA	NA	CASSLGAGANTDTQYF
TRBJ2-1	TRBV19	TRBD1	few	CASSIDLGPGTGRFF
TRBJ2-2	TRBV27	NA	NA	CASSPHLGQENTGELFF
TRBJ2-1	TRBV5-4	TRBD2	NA	CASSYPSGGNNEQFF
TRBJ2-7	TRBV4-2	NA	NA	CASSQVSSSYEQYF
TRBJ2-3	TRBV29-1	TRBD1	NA	CSVAGTGLTDTQYF
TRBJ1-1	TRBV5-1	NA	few	CASSLTANTEAFF
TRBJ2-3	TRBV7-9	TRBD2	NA	CASSQFLAGAGDTQYF
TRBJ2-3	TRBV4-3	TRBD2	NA	CASSQVAGGPNTQYF
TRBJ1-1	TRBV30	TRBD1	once	CAWSPRGRTEAFF
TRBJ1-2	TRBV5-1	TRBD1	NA	CASSLGQDYNYGYTF
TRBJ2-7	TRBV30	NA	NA	CAWSMAVFREQYF
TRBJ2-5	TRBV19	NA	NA	CASSIFGGSQETQYF
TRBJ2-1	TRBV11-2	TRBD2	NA	CASSLGGTSFNEQFF
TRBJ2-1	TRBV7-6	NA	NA	CASSLGGRGADEQFF
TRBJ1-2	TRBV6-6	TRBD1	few	CASSYGTVNYGYTF
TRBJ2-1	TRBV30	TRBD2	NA	CAWSHGTSGRRSSYNEQFF
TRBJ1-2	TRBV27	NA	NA	CASSLSGEGGNYGYTF
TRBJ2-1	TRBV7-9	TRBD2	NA	CASGGPSGGYNEQFF
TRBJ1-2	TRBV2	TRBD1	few	CASNRGQDYGYTF
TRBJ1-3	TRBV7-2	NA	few	CASSPGTGTGNTIYF
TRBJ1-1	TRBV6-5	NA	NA	CASRDMWTEAFF
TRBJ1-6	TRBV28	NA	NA	CASSLEGESSPLHF
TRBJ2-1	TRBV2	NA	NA	CASGGQVHNEQFF
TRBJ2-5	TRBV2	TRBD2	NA	CASRRLAGASQETQYF
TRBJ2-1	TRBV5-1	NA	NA	CASSLGIGRANEQFF
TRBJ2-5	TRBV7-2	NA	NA	CASSQEADAGARETQYF
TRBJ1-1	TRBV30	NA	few	CAWKEGFNTEAFF
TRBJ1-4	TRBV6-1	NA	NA	CASKIGTNEKLFF
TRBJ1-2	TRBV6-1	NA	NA	CASSESSYGYTF
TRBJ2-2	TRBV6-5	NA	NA	CASSRTETGELFF
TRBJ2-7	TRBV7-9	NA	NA	CASSLTTYEQYF
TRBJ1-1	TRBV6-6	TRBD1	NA	CASSSRQGEAFF
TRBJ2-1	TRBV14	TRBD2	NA	CASSQEGASGGGNEQFF
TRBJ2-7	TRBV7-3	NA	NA	CASSLGATYEQYF
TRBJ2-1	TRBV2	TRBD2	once	CASSDSAGGPYNEQFF
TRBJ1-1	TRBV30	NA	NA	CASRRGTEAFF
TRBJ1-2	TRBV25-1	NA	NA	CASSERGQNYGYTF
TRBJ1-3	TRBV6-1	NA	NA	CATHSSGNTIYF
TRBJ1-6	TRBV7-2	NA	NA	CASSLAQESPLHF
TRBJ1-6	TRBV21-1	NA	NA	CASSRPGNNSPLHF
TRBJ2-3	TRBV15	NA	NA	CATSRDRGVDTQYF
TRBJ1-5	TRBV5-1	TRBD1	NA	CASSLGGQGNQPQHF
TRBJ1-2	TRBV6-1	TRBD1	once	CASSEDGDRVCTF
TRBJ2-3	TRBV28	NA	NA	CASSVPGLSGDTQYF
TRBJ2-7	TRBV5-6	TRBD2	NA	CASSLAGAGGGYEQYF
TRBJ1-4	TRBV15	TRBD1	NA	CATSRGQGGGTKLFF